The 12 T cell receptor beta chains below come from one sample, sequenced in a study of T-cell memory formation after mild COVID-19. Via MiXCR, TCRdb re-called the 5' RACE reads, giving one row per CDR3 protein. The sample contains 340,000 or so distinct CDR3 sequences, over 10% of which appear only once. The sample consisted of PBMCs or a T cell subset sorted from them (not recorded which). Every receptor here comes from a man aged 18 to 29 who had mild COVID-19 (a few samples of this study predate the infection). Cell type and time point are not known.

This clonotype was picked up a small number of times. The chain employs TRBV7-2 and TRBJ2-5; D may be TRBD2 (5 bases). Trimming left V 4 bases short and J 7 bases short, with 13 bases between. Germline V lookup: CDR1 SGHTA, CDR2 FQGNSA. This CDR3 is built from 13 residues. The CDR3 sequence: CASSSQAERTQYF. The CDR3 DNA is TGTGCCAGCAGCTCTCAAGCGGAACGGACCCAGTACTTC.

J is TRBJ1-6 and V is TRBV7-2; D gene uncertain. The CDR3 extends over 13 amino acids. Trimming stripped 5 bases from V and 8 bases from J, with 10 bases between. Looked up from germline, CDR1 is SGHTA and CDR2 is FQGNSA. The DNA of the CDR3 is TGTGCCAGCAGCCAACGTTCCGATTCACCCCTCCACTTT. Translation: CASSQRSDSPLHF.

V usage is TRBV5-1 and J usage is TRBJ2-1; the match to TRBD2 covers 7 bases. V gave up 4 bases and J gave up 3 bases; unmatched junction bases: 13. The CDR3 covers 17 residues. The germline V gene encodes CDR1 SGHRS and CDR2 YFSETQ. CDR3 protein: CASSKGLLGGSYNEQFF. The CDR3 DNA reads as TGCGCCAGCAGCAAAGGTCTGTTGGGAGGGAGCTACAATGAGCAGTTCTTC. Full variable domain (rest looked up from reference TRBV5-1 and TRBJ2-1): KAGVTQTPRYLIKTRGQQVTLSCSPISGHRSVSWYQQTPGQGLQFLFEYFSETQRNKGNFPGRFSGRQFSNSRSEMNVSTLELGDSALYLCASSKGLLGGSYNEQFFGPGTRLTVL.

This rearrangement joins TRBV12-3 or TRBV12-4 to TRBJ2-5; no firm D call. The CDR3 has 11 residues. Trimming shortened V by 5 bases and J by 3 bases, and 4 bases separated the two germline ends. CDR3 loop: CASSGEETQYF. CDR3 DNA: TGTGCCAGCAGTGGCGAAGAGACCCAGTACTTC.

The chain joins TRBV7-7 to TRBJ1-6, with 7 bases matching TRBD1. The CDR3 runs to 15 residues. V was pared by 2 bases and J by 7 bases, with 5 bases of the junction left unmatched. CDR1 is SSHAT and CDR2 is FNYEAQ in the germline V gene (reference sequence). The CDR3 nucleotides read TGTGCCAGCAGCTTAAGGGACAGAAGAAATTCACCCCTCCACTTT. Translating gives CASSLRDRRNSPLHF.

In this sample, this clonotype turned up a few times. This chain links TRBV4-3 with TRBJ1-1, with D unclear. V gave up 1 base and J gave up 4 bases, with 10 bases separating them. Per the germline V gene, CDR1 is LGHNA and CDR2 is YSLEER. This CDR3 region has 14 residues. This chain's CDR3 is CASSQGKYFTEAFF. For the CDR3, the DNA is TGCGCCAGCAGCCAAGGCAAGTACTTCACTGAAGCTTTCTTT.

This clonotype appeared many times. The genes are TRBV20-1 and TRBJ2-3; D is unclear. V was shortened by 4 bases and J by 4 bases, with 6 bases between the two germline ends. Germline V CDR1 and CDR2: DFQATT, SNEGSKA (reference sequence). This CDR3 spans 11 amino acids. CDR3: CSAKLADTQYF. For the CDR3, the DNA is TGCAGTGCTAAGCTTGCAGATACGCAGTATTTT.

This clonotype was seen a handful of times. A read error may account for a junction end that differs from germline. The chain uses TRBV12-3 or TRBV12-4 and TRBJ2-3; TRBD2 matches 12 bases. The CDR3 contains 18 residues. CDR3 sequence (DNA): TGTGCCAGCAGCTTAGCCCGACTAGCGGGGGTAATCACAGATACGCAGTATTTT. Protein product: CASSLARLAGVITDTQYF.

This clonotype showed up just a few times. The rearrangement uses TRBV6-6 and TRBJ2-1, with a tentative D call TRBD2 (5 bases). V was cut by 2 bases and J by 6 bases, with 11 bases left in between. The V gene's germline CDR1 is MNHNY and CDR2 SVGAGI (reference sequence). The CDR3 runs 14 residues. CDR3 loop: CASSYTLVPNEQFF. The CDR3 nucleotides are TGTGCCAGCAGTTACACACTAGTCCCCAATGAGCAGTTCTTC.

V is TRBV7-2 and J is TRBJ2-7; tentative D call: TRBD2 (6 bases). The CDR3 is 15 amino acids. V lost 5 bases to trimming and J lost 0 bases, with 14 bases between them. The germline V gene encodes CDR1 SGHTA and CDR2 FQGNSA. The CDR3 region has the DNA TGTGCCAGCAGCGCCTTCGGGGGTCCCTCCTACGAGCAGTACTTC. As protein: CASSAFGGPSYEQYF.

In DNA form, the CDR3 reads TGTGCCAGCAGTTACTCGGTGGAGGCCCTTGAAGCTTTCTTT. Amino acid sequence: CASSYSVEALEAFF. This sequence joins TRBV6-2 or TRBV6-3 and TRBJ1-1; D call uncertain. Trimming took off 0 bases at V and 7 bases at J, with 12 bases between the two ends. In germline, CDR1 is MNHEY, CDR2 SVGEGT. CDR3 length: 14 amino acids.

This clonotype has a handful of counts. The V call is TRBV4-1, the J call TRBJ2-4, with 15 bases matching TRBD2. The V segment lost 4 bases and the J segment 4 bases; nucleotides outside the gene matches: 11. The CDR3 contains 19 residues. Germline V CDR1 and CDR2: MGHRA, YSYEKL. CDR3 amino acids: CASSPSFGLAGGAKNIQYF. CDR3 coding DNA: TGCGCCAGCAGCCCATCCTTCGGACTAGCGGGGGGGGCTAAAAACATTCAGTACTTC.